These 2 T cell receptor beta chains came from one sample sequenced in a study of Tregs in tolerant kidney transplant recipients. The data were produced by immunoSEQ multiplex PCR, yet TCRdb's version contains in-frame clones alone and is incomplete. This specimen shows some 22,000 clones; the ten leading clones hold over 4%. Related graft donors supplied nonmyeloablative bone marrow transplants, and mixed chimerism was transient. Source: CD4+ T cells from blood (PBMCs), taken 6 months after the transplant. All receptors come from a human patient who received a combined kidney and bone marrow transplant. The graft donor may account for some of the T cells.

As to this clone: From the germline J gene comes the end of the CDR3, since the read stops 3 residues before it. This sequence joins TRBV18 and TRBJ1-1, with a weak D call TRBD1 (6 bases). This CDR3 contains 15 residues. V lost 4 bases, J lost 4 bases, and 16 bases lay in between. Germline V gives CDR1 KGHSH, CDR2 LQKENI. Here the CDR3 reads CASSLGRGGVTEAFF. Partial CDR3 DNA: TGTGCCAGCTCACTAGGGAGGGGGGGCGTCACTGAA.

In regard to this clone: The CDR3 is cut off 3 residues early in the read; its end comes from the germline J gene. The chain combines TRBV6-2 or TRBV6-3 with TRBJ2-7; no clear D gene. The CDR3 runs 15 residues. The germline V and J ends were trimmed by 3 bases and 3 bases, with 15 bases remaining between them. Germline CDR1 reads MNHEY; CDR2 reads SVGEGT. The DNA read from the CDR3 is TGTGCCAGCAGTTATTTTTCCCCAGGCCACTACGAG. It translates to CASSYFSPGHYE. From start to end, the CDR3 is CASSYFSPGHYEQYF.